The clone carrying this TCR beta chain was found many times. This sample is drawn from a study of blood T cells in healthy people across ages. A second PCR of about 6 to 11 cycles used a sample-barcoded 5' primer and a J-beta primer mix. MiXCR, run by TCRdb on the 5' RACE reads, gives a single entry per CDR3 protein. This table has roughly 650,000 distinct CDR3 sequences, roughly 32% appearing once. The source material was blood. The receptor's source is a woman over 75 in good health.

CDR3 bases: TGCAGCGGGAAGACAGGGGACCTTTCCTACACCTTC. Residues: CSGKTGDLSYTF. The chain links TRBV29-1 to TRBJ1-2, with 8 bases lining up with TRBD1. The CDR3 length is 12 residues. Germline CDR1 SQVTM, CDR2 ANQGSEA. The V gene end was trimmed by 7 bases and the J gene end by 10 bases; junction bases not matched to a gene: 11. The variable domain in full, completed from reference TRBV29-1 and TRBJ1-2, reads SAVISQKPSRDICQRGTSLTIQCQVDSQVTMMFWYRQQPGQSLTLIATANQGSEATYESGFVIDKFPISRPNLTFSTLTVSNMSPEDSSIYLCSGKTGDLSYTFGSGTRLTVV.